Given below is one T cell receptor beta chain in context. Trimming removed 9 bases at V and 0 bases at J, with 12 bases between. Germline loops: CDR1 LNHDA, CDR2 SQIVND (reference sequence). The CDR3 consists of 15 residues. This entry is derived from a study of T cells in narcolepsy. Produced via immunoSEQ multiplex PCR; TCRdb's table is partial and in-frame only. This table holds tens of thousands of clones, about four fifths found once. The sequencing sample was made of CD45RA- memory CD4+ T cells from PBMCs. This sequence originates from a human donor with narcolepsy. The rearrangement links TRBV19 to TRBJ1-6; no clear D. CDR3 in amino acids: CASTAGSSYNSPLHF. CDR3 bases: TGTGCCAGCACGGCGGGCAGCTCCTATAATTCACCCCTCCACTTT. Complete variable domain (other parts from reference TRBV19 and TRBJ1-6): DGGITQSPKYLFRKEGQNVTLSCEQNLNHDAMYWYRQDPGQGLRLIYYSQIVNDFQKGDIAEGYSVSREKKESFPLTVTSAQKNPTAFYLCASTAGSSYNSPLHFGNGTRLTVT.